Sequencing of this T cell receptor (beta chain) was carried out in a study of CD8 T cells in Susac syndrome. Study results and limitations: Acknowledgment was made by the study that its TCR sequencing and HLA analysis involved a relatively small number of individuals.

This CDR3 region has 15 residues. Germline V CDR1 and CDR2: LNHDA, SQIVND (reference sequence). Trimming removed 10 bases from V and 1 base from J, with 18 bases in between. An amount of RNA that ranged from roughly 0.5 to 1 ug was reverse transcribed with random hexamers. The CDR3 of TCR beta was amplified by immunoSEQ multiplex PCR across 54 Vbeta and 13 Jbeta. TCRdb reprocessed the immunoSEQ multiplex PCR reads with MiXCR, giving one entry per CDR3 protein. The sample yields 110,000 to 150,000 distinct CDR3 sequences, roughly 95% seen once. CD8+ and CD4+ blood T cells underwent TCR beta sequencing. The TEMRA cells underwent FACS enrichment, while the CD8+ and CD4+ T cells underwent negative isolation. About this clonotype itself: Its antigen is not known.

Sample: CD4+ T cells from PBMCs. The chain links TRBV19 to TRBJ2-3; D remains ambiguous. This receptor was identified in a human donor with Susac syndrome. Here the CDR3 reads CATRAEGGGTDTQYF. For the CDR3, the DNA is TGTGCCACCAGAGCCGAAGGTGGGGGCACAGATACGCAGTATTTT. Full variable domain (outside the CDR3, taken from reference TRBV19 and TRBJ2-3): DGGITQSPKYLFRKEGQNVTLSCEQNLNHDAMYWYRQDPGQGLRLIYYSQIVNDFQKGDIAEGYSVSREKKESFPLTVTSAQKNPTAFYLCATRAEGGGTDTQYFGPGTRLTVL.